This T cell receptor (beta chain) was found in a study of cytomegalovirus exposure and HLA in healthy donors. Notes on the study in general: Most TCR sequences were uncommon, yet certain public TCRs appeared in many donors. Subsequent analysis showed first-cohort TCR clusters tending to co-occur in 120 validation repertoires. Cytomegalovirus status, reportedly, was diagnosed with high specificity and sensitivity by the classifier.

As concerns this clone: Its antigen is unidentified.

The CDR3 totals 15 residues. The germline V gene has CDR1 MGHDK and CDR2 SYGVNS. Trimming took off 5 bases at V and 0 bases at J, with 8 bases between the two ends. Clones were read by immunoSEQ multiplex PCR, and TCRdb kept only the in-frame ones, dropping some. The repertoire holds about 130,000 clones, with roughly 87% as singletons. The chain uses TRBV25-1 and TRBJ1-6; the D gene is possibly TRBD1 (5 bases). The sample taken for sequencing was PBMCs. The receptor's source is a young woman in good health and CMV-seronegative. CDR3 nucleotides: TGTGCCAGCAGTTGGGGGGACTCCTATAATTCACCCCTCCACTTT. Encoded protein: CASSWGDSYNSPLHF. The full variable domain, completed using reference TRBV25-1 and TRBJ1-6, is EADIYQTPRYLVIGTGKKITLECSQTMGHDKMYWYQQDPGMELHLIHYSYGVNSTEKGDLSSESTVSRIRTEHFPLTLESARPSHTSQYLCASSWGDSYNSPLHFGNGTRLTVT.